The present T cell receptor (beta chain) was sequenced within a study of blood T cell repertoires in COVID-19. Across the study: The United States, Italy and Spain were the sources of the acute and convalescent COVID-19 samples. Nucleic acid was either cDNA or gDNA, and it came from T cells, B-cell-depleted T cells, or PBMCs.

Authors' methods: Amplification of reference gene primers was used by the study to estimate nucleated cell counts. TCRdb's copy holds only in-frame clones and misses some; the assay was immunoSEQ multiplex PCR. V and J calls and clone size are copied from that table; D and trimming were computed from the DNA. This table has some 450,000 clones, 70% to 90% appearing once. Seattle patient enrollment occurred during active infection, with longitudinal follow-up thereafter. Material: peripheral blood. The clonotype was recovered from a woman between 50 and 59 years old with COVID-19, enrolled during active disease.

DNA for the CDR3: TGTGCCAGCAGCTTATCCATAGCGGGGTCAGATACGCAGTATTTT. It yields the protein CASSLSIAGSDTQYF. The chain employs TRBV13 and TRBJ2-3, with 8 bases that match TRBD2. Germline CDR1 reads PRHDT; CDR2 reads FYEKMQ (reference sequence). V was clipped by 2 bases and J by 4 bases; unmatched bases: 5. This CDR3 comprises 15 residues.